This record looks at one T cell receptor beta chain sequence and its context. Its cognate antigen has yet to be identified. The input lacks base qualities; no much larger clone sits a single base away. This entry belongs to a study of blood T cell repertoires in COVID-19 (dated by TCRdb to the early 2020s). General notes on the study: Samples covering the acute and convalescent phases of COVID-19 were provided by collaborators in the United States, Italy and Spain. The prospective study material was composed of cDNA or gDNA derived from T cells, B-cell-depleted T cells, or PBMCs. Deeply sampled blood TCRbeta repertoires from subjects exposed to, actively infected with, or recovered from COVID-19 were included in the dataset. The repertoires were made available in a free public database intended to serve as a resource for research on the immune response to SARS-CoV-2. Samples were obtained from the ongoing ImmuneRACE study (first 160 participants) and from 1,200 or so subjects provided by 6 global collaborators. Sample metadata almost always included a de-identified subject ID, COVID-19 status, age in years and sex. Where available, HLA class I and class II types were obtained from metadata supplied by the sample provider rather than from assay-based typing. The research as a whole found: How much clinical and demographic metadata was included differed by source and by participant, and the metadata was provided uncurated.

TCRbeta CDR3 regions were amplified from genomic DNA using the immunoSEQ Assay, a bias-controlled multiplex PCR. The authors processed their data as follows. The number of nucleated cells in each sample was estimated by amplification of reference gene primers within the assay. To quantify the absolute abundance of each unique TCRbeta CDR3 rearrangement, sequence reads were collapsed and filtered. For each sample, productive Simpson clonality was calculated as the square root of Simpson's diversity index across productive rearrangements. This is the immuneACCESS table as TCRdb keeps it, with only in-frame sequences that have V and J called. A part of the clones is gone; compared with another copy, unresolved V genes explain less than half, and the rest is unexplained. V and J calls plus clone size are reproduced from that table; the DNA served to infer D and trimming. This sample comprises roughly 160,000 clones, around nine tenths of them detected only once. The top ten constitute more than 2% of the sample.

The CDR3 numbers 16 residues from cysteine through phenylalanine. The only DNA kept is the CDR3, 48 bases in frame from the first base. V has 0 bases trimmed and J has 4 bases trimmed; junction bases matching no gene number 9. Based on the germline V gene, the CDR1 and CDR2 sequences are SGDLS and YYNGEE. Another Seattle source contributed samples from volunteer blood donors who had recovered from COVID-19. The collaborating institutions used their own protocols to collect whole blood in K2EDTA tubes. For TCRbeta analysis, collaborators shipped samples as frozen whole blood, isolated PBMCs, or DNA extracted from either of those sample types.

This chain is built from TRBV9 and TRBJ1-1, and TRBD1 matches 7 of the central bases. The sample was peripheral blood. This clonotype was obtained from a man in his fifties or sixties who had recovered from COVID-19. CDR3 loop: CASSVDDVEGATEAFF. The DNA sequence follows: TGTGCCAGCAGCGTAGACGATGTGGAGGGGGCCACTGAAGCTTTCTTT.